A single sample is the source of the 23 T cell receptor beta chains below, sequenced in a study of metastatic and nonmetastatic thyroid tumors. From the PCR reads, TCRdb re-called clones with MiXCR. This sample carries roughly 24,000 clones, over 20% of them seen once, and the ten largest clones take 10% to 15%. Thyroid surgery took place with no prior treatment in any patient. The sample comprised blood. These receptors were collected from a male donor with papillary thyroid cancer or a benign thyroid nodule (not recorded which). Some clones in this sample may be carry-over from other donors' samples.

This clone has only a few counts. This could be a read error, since a much larger clone is one nucleotide away. The sample has other DNA sequences that encode this CDR3 too. This chain uses TRBV24-1 with TRBJ2-5, with D possibly being TRBD1 (6 bases). Germline CDR1 KGHDR, CDR2 SFDVKD. V was clipped by 3 bases and J by 9 bases, with 22 bases between them. The CDR3 loop spans 16 amino acids. The CDR3 loop reads CATSDPRARGLEAQYF. CDR3 DNA: TGTGCCACCAGTGATCCCCGGGCCAGGGGTCTTGAGGCCCAGTACTTC.

The chain combines TRBV7-2 with TRBJ2-5; D remains ambiguous. This CDR3 comprises 14 residues. CDR1 is SGHTA and CDR2 is FQGNSA in the germline V gene. V was cut by 4 bases and J by 4 bases, with 13 bases left in between. The CDR3 DNA reads as TGTGCCAGCAGCTCCCTTCTGGGTGGAGAGACCCAGTACTTC. Residues: CASSSLLGGETQYF.

The sample holds many counts of this clone. This chain links TRBV20-1 with TRBJ2-1; 10 bases map to TRBD1. Germline V gene data show CDR1 as DFQATT and CDR2 as SNEGSKA (reference sequence). This CDR3 has 15 amino acids. The ends lost 5 bases at V and 4 bases at J; junction bases unmatched: 8. The DNA of the CDR3 is TGCAGTGCTCCTGACAGGGGGCGAAGATACAATGAGCAGTTCTTC. Amino acids: CSAPDRGRRYNEQFF.

This clone was found many times. This chain connects TRBV11-2 to TRBJ2-5, with D possibly TRBD2 on 6 matching bases. CDR1 is SGHAT and CDR2 is FQNNGV in the germline V gene. This CDR3 contains 15 residues. Trimming took 2 bases from V and 5 from J, leaving 15 bases between them. CDR3 loop: CASSLITSLTETQYF. CDR3 sequence (DNA): TGTGCCAGCAGCTTAATAACTAGCCTTACGGAGACCCAGTACTTC.

This chain links TRBV3-1 with TRBJ2-2; D is perhaps TRBD1 or TRBD2 (5 bases each). V lost 4 bases, J lost 1 base, and 19 bases lay in between. The CDR3 length is 18 residues. CDR1 and CDR2 from the germline V gene are LGHDT and YNNKEL (reference sequence). The CDR3: CASSLEGDIGVNTGELFF. In DNA form, the CDR3 reads TGTGCCAGCAGCCTGGAAGGGGATATCGGGGTGAACACCGGGGAGCTGTTTTTT.

This clone qualifies as medium-sized. This chain connects TRBV5-1 to TRBJ2-7; D gene ambiguous. Germline CDR1 reads SGHRS; CDR2 reads YFSETQ. The CDR3 is 16 residues long. V was trimmed by 0 bases and J by 3 bases, leaving 16 bases between them. The CDR3 reads CASSLAPDWRSYEQYF. The CDR3 coding sequence is TGCGCCAGCAGCTTGGCCCCTGACTGGCGGAGCTACGAGCAGTACTTC.

The V call is TRBV6-2 or TRBV6-3, the J call TRBJ2-1; TRBD2 agrees at 16 bases. CDR3 size: 19 residues. The trim removed 0 bases at V and 8 bases at J, leaving 10 bases unmatched. Germline V gives CDR1 MNHEY, CDR2 SVGEGT. In nucleotides, the CDR3 is TGTGCCAGCAGTTACTCGCCGTGGGTTGGGACTAGCGGGAGGGATGAGCAGTTCTTC. This translates into CASSYSPWVGTSGRDEQFF.

This clone was found many times. The rearrangement links TRBV7-3 to TRBJ2-7, with TRBD2 identical over 12 bases. CDR3 length: 17 residues. From germline, CDR1 is SGHTA and CDR2 FQGTGA. Trimming at V came to 0 bases and at J to 2 bases, leaving 5 bases not matched to a gene. CDR3 sequence (DNA): TGTGCCAGCAGCTTAACCAAAAGACTAGCGGGAGCCTACGAGCAGTACTTC. It codes for CASSLTKRLAGAYEQYF.

This clone has a count of ten or more. V usage is TRBV20-1 and J usage is TRBJ1-6; 7 bases agree with TRBD1. The CDR3 contains 16 residues. Germline assignment: CDR1 DFQATT and CDR2 SNEGSKA (reference sequence). The V and J ends lost 2 bases and 3 bases, in that order; junction bases with no gene match: 7. The DNA of the CDR3 is TGCAGTGCTAGACCCTTGTACAGGGGCTATAATTCACCCCTCCACTTT. This translates into CSARPLYRGYNSPLHF.

This clone is labeled as medium-sized (0.01 to 0.1%). This chain joins TRBV6-2 or TRBV6-3 and TRBJ2-1; 9 nucleotides align to TRBD2. This CDR3 region has 14 residues. Germline lookup yields CDR1 MNHEY and CDR2 SVGEGT. V lost 5 bases to trimming and J lost 3 bases; unmatched junction nucleotides: 2. Written as DNA, the CDR3 is TGTGCCAGCAGTCGGACTAGCGACTACAATGAGCAGTTCTTC. This encodes CASSRTSDYNEQFF.

There are many counts of this clone. The V gene is TRBV6-5, the J gene TRBJ2-3; either TRBD1 or TRBD2 may fit D (5 bases each). The CDR3 consists of 17 residues. V was clipped by 0 bases and J by 2 bases, with 15 bases between them. CDR1 and CDR2 (germline): MNHEY, SVGAGI. The CDR3 DNA follows: TGTGCCAGCAGTTACTCGTCGGGACCCCCCTACACAGATACGCAGTATTTT. This encodes CASSYSSGPPYTDTQYF.

By proportion, this clone is medium-sized. The chain uses TRBV7-3 and TRBJ2-3, with TRBD2 matching 10 bases. J was trimmed by 1 base and V by 5 bases; bases with no gene match: 6. Per the germline V gene, CDR1 is SGHTA and CDR2 is FQGTGA. This CDR3 has 16 amino acids. CDR3 sequence: CASSPTAGGGTDTQYF. CDR3 DNA: TGTGCCAGCAGCCCAACAGCGGGAGGGGGCACAGATACGCAGTATTTT.

The chain joins TRBV20-1 to TRBJ1-1, with D unresolved. Germline loops: CDR1 DFQATT, CDR2 SNEGSKA (reference sequence). The V end was cut by 0 bases, the J end by 4 bases, with 6 bases between. The CDR3 is made up of 12 amino acids. CDR3 nucleotides: TGCAGTGCTAGAGAGTGGGGCACTGAAGCTTTCTTT. Translation gives CSAREWGTEAFF.

There are many counts of this clone. In the same sample, other DNA sequences code for this CDR3. The chain couples TRBV9 to TRBJ1-2, with unresolved D. Germline CDR1 is SGDLS and CDR2 is YYNGEE. The CDR3 consists of 14 residues. V was trimmed by 0 bases and J by 2 bases, leaving 8 bases between them. The CDR3 coding sequence is TGTGCCAGCAGCGTAGTCAGCGGGAACTATGGCTACACCTTC. Translating it yields CASSVVSGNYGYTF.

This clone has a count of ten or more. The chain combines TRBV20-1 with TRBJ1-1; D may be TRBD1 (5 bases). Germline CDR1 reads DFQATT; CDR2 reads SNEGSKA (reference sequence). Trimming pared 5 bases from V and 4 bases from J, leaving 17 bases between. This CDR3 is built from 14 residues. CDR3 coding DNA: TGCAGTGCTCTTACCCAGGGTACGGGCACTGAAGCTTTCTTT. Amino acids: CSALTQGTGTEAFF.

Only a few counts were recorded for this clone. A much larger clone sits a single nucleotide away, making a read error possible. Other nucleotide sequences from this sample produce the same CDR3. This chain joins TRBV7-9 and TRBJ2-5, with D possibly being TRBD2 (6 bases). With 5 bases removed from V and 5 bases from J, the gap between germline ends came to 21 bases. Germline V lookup: CDR1 SEHNR, CDR2 FQNEAQ (reference sequence). This CDR3 spans 16 amino acids. The CDR3: CASSGPLEGLRETQYF. The CDR3 bases are TGTGCCAGCAGCGGGCCCCTGGAGGGCCTACGTGAGACCCAGTACTTC.

This clone has a count of ten or more. This sequence joins TRBV25-1 and TRBJ1-1, with D tentatively TRBD1 (5 bases). The CDR3 spans 14 residues. The ends were cut back, 2 bases at V and 1 base at J, with 8 bases in the middle. Germline V CDR1 and CDR2: MGHDK, SYGVNS. The CDR3 DNA reads as TGTGCCAGCAGTGAACTTGGGGGGAACACTGAAGCTTTCTTT. Translating it yields CASSELGGNTEAFF.

The chain couples TRBV5-1 to TRBJ1-4; weak D call: TRBD1 (5 bases). Deletions cut 0 bases from V and 0 bases from J, with 24 bases between. The CDR3 extends over 21 amino acids. Looked up from germline, CDR1 is SGHRS and CDR2 is YFSETQ. The chain's CDR3 is CASSLEVRGRLLSATNEKLFF. DNA for the CDR3: TGCGCCAGCAGCTTGGAAGTTCGGGGCAGGCTTTTATCTGCAACTAATGAAAAACTGTTTTTT. Supplemented by reference TRBV5-1 and TRBJ1-4, the full variable domain reads KAGVTQTPRYLIKTRGQQVTLSCSPISGHRSVSWYQQTPGQGLQFLFEYFSETQRNKGNFPGRFSGRQFSNSRSEMNVSTLELGDSALYLCASSLEVRGRLLSATNEKLFFGSGTQLSVL.

In this sample, this clone turned up many times. The rearrangement uses TRBV19 and TRBJ2-5; perhaps TRBD2 as D (6 bases). Trimming pared 3 bases from V and 3 bases from J, leaving 14 bases between. Germline CDR1 reads LNHDA; CDR2 reads SQIVND (reference sequence). The CDR3 contains 15 residues. The CDR3 loop is CASSIEWTTKETQYF. Here the CDR3 DNA reads TGTGCCAGTAGTATTGAATGGACTACAAAAGAGACCCAGTACTTC.

This clone was found a few times. DNA for the CDR3: TGTGCCAGCATGGAGGGACTAGCGGGGGTCGGTCAAGAGACCCAGTACTTC. It is translated as CASMEGLAGVGQETQYF. This rearrangement joins TRBV12-3 or TRBV12-4 to TRBJ2-5; TRBD2 aligns across 14 bases. This CDR3 is built from 17 residues. V gave up 7 bases and J gave up 2 bases; unmatched junction bases: 9.

This clone was observed a few times. CDR3 protein: CSANPGTGGYNSPLHF. DNA of the CDR3: TGCAGTGCTAATCCCGGGACAGGGGGCTATAATTCACCCCTCCACTTT. The chain couples TRBV20-1 to TRBJ1-6; 11 bases fit TRBD1. CDR3 size: 16 residues. Germline values: CDR1 DFQATT, CDR2 SNEGSKA (reference sequence). The J segment lost 3 bases and the V segment lost 4 bases, leaving 5 bases of the junction unmatched.

The V gene is TRBV28, the J gene TRBJ1-5; D is perhaps TRBD1 (5 bases). Trimming pared 3 bases from V and 4 bases from J, leaving 25 bases between. Germline V gene data show CDR1 as MDHEN and CDR2 as SYDVKM. The CDR3 covers 19 residues. CDR3 DNA: TGTGCCAGCAGTTTCCCCGGGGCAGGGCCTCGAGGAAGTAATCAGCCCCAGCATTTT. Residues: CASSFPGAGPRGSNQPQHF.

The V call is TRBV28, the J call TRBJ2-2; 7 bases map to TRBD1. The length of the CDR3 is 16 residues. The V gene end was trimmed by 6 bases and the J gene end by 4 bases; junction bases not matched to a gene: 11. Germline lookup yields CDR1 MDHEN and CDR2 SYDVKM. The CDR3 DNA reads as TGTGCCAGCAGCGGCGACGGGACAGTAGTCACCGGGGAGCTGTTTTTT. It is translated as CASSGDGTVVTGELFF.